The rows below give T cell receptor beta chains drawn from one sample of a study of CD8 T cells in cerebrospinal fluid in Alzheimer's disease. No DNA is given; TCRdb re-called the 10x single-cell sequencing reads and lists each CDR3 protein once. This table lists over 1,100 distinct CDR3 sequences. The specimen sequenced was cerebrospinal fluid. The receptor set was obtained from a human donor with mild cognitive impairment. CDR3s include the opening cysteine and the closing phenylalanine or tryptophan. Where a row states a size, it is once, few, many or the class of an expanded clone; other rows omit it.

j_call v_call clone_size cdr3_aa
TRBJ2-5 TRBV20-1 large CSASSRGGLETQYF
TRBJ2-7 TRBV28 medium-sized CASSLLYEQYF
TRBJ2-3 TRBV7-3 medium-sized CASSLGPGGDTQYF
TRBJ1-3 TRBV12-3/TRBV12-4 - CASSTTGFSGNTIYF
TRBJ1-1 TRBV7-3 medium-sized CASSLVPDSEAFF
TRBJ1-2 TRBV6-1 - CASSVRTGPYGYTF
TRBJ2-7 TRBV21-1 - CASSKCPGQGSSYEQYF
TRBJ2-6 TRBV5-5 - CASSLSGANVLTF
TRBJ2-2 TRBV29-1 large CSARGSGPGELFF
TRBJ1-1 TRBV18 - CASSPGGAASEAFF
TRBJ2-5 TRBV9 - CASSDTSGSSWETQYF
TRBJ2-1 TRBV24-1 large CATSESSPGNEQFF
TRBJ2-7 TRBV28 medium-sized CASSDRGYEQYF
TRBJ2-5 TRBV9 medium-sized CASSVGWASLQETQYF
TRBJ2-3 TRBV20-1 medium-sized CSARSLAGAGDTQYF
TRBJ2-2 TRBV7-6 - CASTLLQGDTGELFF
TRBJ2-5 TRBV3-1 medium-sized CASSQEWGNQETQYF
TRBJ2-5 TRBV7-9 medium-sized CASSHRQGSSETQYF
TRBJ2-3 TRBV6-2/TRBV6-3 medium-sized CASYALYTDTQYF
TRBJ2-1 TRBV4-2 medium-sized CASSHTGQDSYNEQFF
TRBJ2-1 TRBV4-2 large CASSQDVQRSAYNEQFF
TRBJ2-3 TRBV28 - CASSFGTSGTTDTQYF
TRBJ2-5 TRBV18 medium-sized CASSPVGQSGETQYF
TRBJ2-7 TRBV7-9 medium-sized CASSSTTGTEQYF
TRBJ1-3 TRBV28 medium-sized CASIALLEGNTIYF
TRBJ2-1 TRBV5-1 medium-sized CASSFLAGSGEQFF
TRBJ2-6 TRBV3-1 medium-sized CASTLSGGGTGANVLTF
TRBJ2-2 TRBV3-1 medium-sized CASSRYTGELFF
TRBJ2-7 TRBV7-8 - CASSLTGTYEQYF
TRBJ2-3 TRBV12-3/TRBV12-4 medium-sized CASSRLAGVETDTQYF
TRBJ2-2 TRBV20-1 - CSAIPTSTGELFF
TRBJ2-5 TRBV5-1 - CASSLAGSGGVPETQYF
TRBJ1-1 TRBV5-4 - CASSLGGGSMNTEAFF
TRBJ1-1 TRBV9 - CASSPRIVNTEAFF
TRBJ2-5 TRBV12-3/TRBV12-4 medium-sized CASSSSTPQETQYF
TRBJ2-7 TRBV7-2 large CASSPRPGQWYEQYF
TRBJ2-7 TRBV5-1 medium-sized CASRSGTGPYEQYF
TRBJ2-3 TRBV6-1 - CASTLGTRRTDTQYF
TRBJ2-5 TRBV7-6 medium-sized CASSSGETQYF
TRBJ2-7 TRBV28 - CASSYPLMDWSYEQYF
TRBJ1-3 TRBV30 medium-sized CAWSGRISGNTIYF